These 18 T cell receptor beta chains were all obtained from the same sample, sequenced in a study of chemoradiotherapy in HPV16-positive cancers. Repertoires were generated with immunoSEQ multiplex PCR, while TCRdb's copy carries only in-frame clones and drops some. The repertoire holds 20,000 to 30,000 clones, roughly nine tenths seen once, with over 3.5% in the top ten. The sample in question was blood, obtained from a patient who underwent chemoradiotherapy. These receptors were collected from a human donor with HPV-associated anogenital cancer.

The V and J genes are TRBV14 and TRBJ1-2; D remains unclear. The CDR3 extends over 18 amino acids. Between the trimmed V and J ends, which lost 2 bases and 4 bases, there was a span of 23 bases. Looked up from germline, CDR1 is SGHDN and CDR2 is FVKESK. This CDR3 is CASSQMVGGIRESYGYTF. The CDR3 bases are TGTGCCAGCAGCCAAATGGTGGGTGGGATCCGGGAGTCCTATGGCTACACCTTC.

J is TRBJ2-3 and V is TRBV9; 12 nucleotides align to TRBD2. Per the germline V gene, CDR1 is SGDLS and CDR2 is YYNGEE. The CDR3 consists of 15 residues. V lost 3 bases to trimming and J lost 4 bases; unmatched junction nucleotides: 3. CDR3 sequence reads: CASSALAGGADTQYF. CDR3 DNA: TGTGCCAGCAGCGCCCTAGCGGGAGGGGCAGATACGCAGTATTTT.

This rearrangement joins TRBV6-4 to TRBJ1-2, with D unclear. The V end was cut by 0 bases, the J end by 4 bases, with 9 bases between. Germline CDR1 and CDR2: MRHNA and SNTAGT. The CDR3 sequence is 14 residues long. The CDR3 DNA follows: TGTGCCAGCAGTGACTCGGACGGGAGCTATGGCTACACCTTC. Its translation: CASSDSDGSYGYTF.

CDR3 coding DNA: TGTGCCAGCAGCGTAGCTGGGACAGGGGGCGTAGACAATCAGCCCCAGCATTTT. Translated, it gives CASSVAGTGGVDNQPQHF. The chain has TRBV9 and TRBJ1-5; 12 nucleotides align to TRBD1. J was trimmed by 3 bases and V by 0 bases; bases with no gene match: 7. This CDR3 is built from 18 residues. Germline V gene lookup returns CDR1 SGDLS and CDR2 YYNGEE.

This clone was counted once. The gene calls are TRBV9 and TRBJ2-7; tentative D call: TRBD2 (5 bases). The V and J ends lost 1 base and 2 bases respectively, with 25 bases between them. The CDR3 is made up of 19 amino acids. Per germline, CDR1 SGDLS and CDR2 YYNGEE. CDR3 nucleotides: TGTGCCAGCAGCGTATATTGGAGGAAGGTCCCAAAATACACCTACGAGCAGTACTTC. Encoded protein: CASSVYWRKVPKYTYEQYF.

The rearrangement joins TRBV29-1 to TRBJ1-2; D perhaps matches TRBD1 (6 bases). Trimming took off 4 bases at V and 0 bases at J, with 9 bases between the two ends. Per the germline V gene, CDR1 is SQVTM and CDR2 is ANQGSEA. CDR3 length: 13 residues. Written as DNA, the CDR3 is TGCAGCGTTGTAACAGGGACTAACTATGGCTACACCTTC. Translation: CSVVTGTNYGYTF.

This clone was counted once. This chain links TRBV30 with TRBJ2-1; 8 positions match TRBD2. Germline V gene lookup returns CDR1 GTSNPN and CDR2 SVGIG (reference sequence). The CDR3 runs to 15 residues. Trimming cost V 1 base and J 4 bases; bases outside gene matches: 6. CDR3 sequence reads: CAWSGLAGPYNEQFF. The CDR3 region has the DNA TGTGCCTGGAGTGGGCTAGCGGGTCCTTACAATGAGCAGTTCTTC.

The chain links TRBV19 to TRBJ2-3, with D possibly being TRBD2 (5 bases). This CDR3 is 12 amino acids long. Germline V CDR1 and CDR2: LNHDA, SQIVND (reference sequence). V shed 0 bases and J shed 8 bases, with 6 bases lying between them. CDR3 residues: CASSIDRGTQYF. The CDR3 coding sequence is TGTGCCAGTAGTATAGATCGGGGTACGCAGTATTTT.

The chain is built from TRBV6-1 and TRBJ2-7; 9 positions match TRBD1. Germline V gene data show CDR1 as MNHNS and CDR2 as SASEGT. The CDR3 is made up of 13 amino acids. The trim removed 6 bases at V and 5 bases at J, leaving 5 bases unmatched. The chain's CDR3 is CASRPGQGNEQYF. The CDR3 region has the DNA TGTGCCAGCAGGCCGGGACAGGGCAACGAGCAGTACTTC.

The chain uses TRBV18 and TRBJ2-5; a weak D match, TRBD1 (5 bases). This CDR3 region has 14 residues. The V gene's germline CDR1 is KGHSH and CDR2 LQKENI. V was pared by 5 bases and J by 4 bases, with 14 bases between. This chain's CDR3 is CASSVSTRGETQYF. The CDR3 region has the DNA TGTGCCAGCTCAGTCAGCACAAGGGGAGAGACCCAGTACTTC.

The V call is TRBV19, the J call TRBJ1-1; a possible D gene is TRBD1 (6 bases). Trimming shortened V by 0 bases and J by 1 base, and 9 bases separated the two germline ends. The V gene's germline CDR1 is LNHDA and CDR2 SQIVND (reference sequence). The CDR3 sequence is 15 residues long. CDR3 sequence (DNA): TGTGCCAGTAGTATAGATCGCAGGGGGAACACTGAAGCTTTCTTT. Encoded protein: CASSIDRRGNTEAFF.

In its sample, this clone was seen a few times. The V and J genes are TRBV11-3 and TRBJ2-7, with 7 bases that match TRBD1. Trimming removed 5 bases from V and 6 bases from J; junction bases left unmatched: 7. This CDR3 contains 13 residues. Germline V gives CDR1 SGHNT, CDR2 YENEEA. This CDR3 is CASSRTGGAEQYF. The CDR3 DNA reads as TGTGCCAGCAGCCGGACAGGAGGTGCCGAGCAGTACTTC.

V and J are TRBV10-3 and TRBJ2-1; TRBD2 aligns across 7 bases. After removal of 0 bases from V and 8 bases from J, the junction contained 7 bases not matched to a gene. This CDR3 comprises 15 residues. Germline lookup yields CDR1 ENHRY and CDR2 SYGVKD. CDR3 bases: TGTGCCATCAGTGAGTCTGGCGGGAGTGTATATGAGCAGTTCTTC. Encoded protein: CAISESGGSVYEQFF.

The chain employs TRBV10-3 and TRBJ1-6; unclear D gene. Deletions cut 4 bases from V and 10 bases from J, with 11 bases between. The germline CDR1 and CDR2 sequences are ENHRY and SYGVKD. The length of the CDR3 is 13 residues. CDR3 amino acids: CAISATDASPLHF. CDR3 DNA: TGTGCCATCAGTGCCACCGACGCCTCACCCCTCCACTTT.

The V call is TRBV13, the J call TRBJ2-7; 12 bases line up with TRBD2. Per the germline V gene, CDR1 is PRHDT and CDR2 is FYEKMQ (reference sequence). The length of the CDR3 is 17 residues. V lost 4 bases to trimming and J lost 4 bases; unmatched junction nucleotides: 11. CDR3 in DNA: TGTGCCAGCAGCTCCCTGGGGCTAGCGGGGGGGCCTTACGAGCAGTACTTC. Translating it yields CASSSLGLAGGPYEQYF.

The rearrangement joins TRBV7-2 to TRBJ1-2, with D possibly matching TRBD1 (5 bases). V shed 2 bases and J shed 2 bases, with 9 bases lying between them. This CDR3 spans 14 amino acids. Germline V CDR1 and CDR2: SGHTA, FQGNSA. CDR3 DNA sequence: TGTGCCAGCAGCTTATACCGGGGGAACTATGGCTACACCTTC. Encoded protein: CASSLYRGNYGYTF. The complete variable domain, with remaining parts taken from reference TRBV7-2 and TRBJ1-2, reads GAGVSQSPSNKVTEKGKDVELRCDPISGHTALYWYRQSLGQGLEFLIYFQGNSAPDKSGLPSDRFSAERTGGSVSTLTIQRTQQEDSAVYLCASSLYRGNYGYTFGSGTRLTVV.

This sequence joins TRBV4-2 and TRBJ2-3; D gene unclear. This CDR3 has 15 residues. V lost 0 bases, J lost 3 bases, and 10 bases lay in between. CDR1 is LGHNA, CDR2 YNFKEQ, per germline. CDR3 region: CASSQDGEPTDTQYF. DNA of the CDR3: TGTGCCAGCAGCCAAGATGGAGAACCTACAGATACGCAGTATTTT.

The chain is built from TRBV30 and TRBJ2-7; possibly TRBD1 for D (5 bases). Germline V CDR1 and CDR2: GTSNPN, SVGIG (reference sequence). V dropped 4 bases and J dropped 0 bases, with 16 bases sitting between them. This CDR3 region has 15 residues. CDR3 nucleotides: TGTGCCTGGACCGTACGGGCAGGGATCTCCTACGAGCAGTACTTC. This sequence encodes CAWTVRAGISYEQYF. Filled out from reference TRBV30 and TRBJ2-7, the complete variable domain reads SQTIHQWPATLVQPVGSPLSLECTVEGTSNPNLYWYRQAAGRGLQLLFYSVGIGQISSEVPQNLSASRPQDRQFILSSKKLLLSDSGFYLCAWTVRAGISYEQYFGPGTRLTVT.